This TCR beta chain derives from a study of blood T cell repertoires in COVID-19. Across the whole study: Sources were T cells, B-cell-depleted T cells, or PBMCs; the material itself was cDNA or gDNA.

Using immunoSEQ multiplex PCR, the repertoire was profiled, and TCRdb retains in-frame clones only, with some absent. Among roughly 40,000 clones listed, roughly 70% were seen once. The receptor comes from an elderly man with acute or convalescent COVID-19. The specimen sequenced was peripheral blood.

The CDR3 reads CASTPGGTETQYF. In DNA form, the CDR3 reads TGTGCCAGCACCCCGGGGGGTACGGAGACCCAGTACTTC. The genes are TRBV6-7 and TRBJ2-5; 7 nucleotides line up with TRBD2. TRBV6-7 belongs to the ORF category, with a function that is uncertain. V shed 7 bases, J shed 5 bases, and the junction held 7 bases outside the gene matches. CDR3 length: 13 amino acids.